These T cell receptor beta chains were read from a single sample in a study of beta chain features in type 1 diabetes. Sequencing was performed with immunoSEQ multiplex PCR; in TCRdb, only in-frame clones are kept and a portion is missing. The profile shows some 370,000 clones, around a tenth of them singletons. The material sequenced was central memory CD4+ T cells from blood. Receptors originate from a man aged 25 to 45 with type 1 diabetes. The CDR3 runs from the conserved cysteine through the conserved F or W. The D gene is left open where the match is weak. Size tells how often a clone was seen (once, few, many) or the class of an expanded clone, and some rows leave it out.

CDR3: CASSKGTGSGYTF; DNA: TGCGCCAGCAGCAAGGGAACAGGGTCTGGCTACACCTTC; D: .; J: TRBJ1-2; V: TRBV5-1; size: few
CDR3: CASSSSGRHYEQYF; DNA: TGTGCCAGCAGCTCGAGCGGGAGGCACTACGAGCAGTACTTC; D: TRBD2; J: TRBJ2-7; V: TRBV7-2; size: .
CDR3: CASSLVENTEAFF; DNA: TGTGCCAGCAGCTTAGTAGAGAACACTGAAGCTTTCTTT; D: .; J: TRBJ1-1; V: TRBV7-2; size: many
CDR3: CASSTGTSGINEQFF; DNA: TGTGCCAGCAGCACAGGGACTAGCGGTATCAATGAGCAGTTCTTC; D: TRBD2; J: TRBJ2-1; V: TRBV9; size: few
CDR3: CASSLGQGYSTDTQYF; DNA: TGTGCCAGCAGCTTGGGACAGGGGTATAGCACAGATACGCAGTATTTT; D: TRBD1; J: TRBJ2-3; V: TRBV5-4; size: many
CDR3: CASSWGTGRTGELFF; DNA: TGTGCCAGCAGCTGGGGGACAGGGCGTACCGGGGAGCTGTTTTTT; D: TRBD1; J: TRBJ2-2; V: TRBV5-4; size: few
CDR3: CASSSVTGYYEQYF; DNA: TGTGCCAGCAGCTCCGTGACAGGGTATTACGAGCAGTACTTC; D: TRBD1; J: TRBJ2-7; V: TRBV6-1; size: .
CDR3: CASRTGGDQPQHF; DNA: TGTGCCAGCAGGACAGGGGGCGATCAGCCCCAGCATTTT; D: TRBD1; J: TRBJ1-5; V: TRBV6-1; size: few
CDR3: CASSLDYRGPYEQYF; DNA: TGTGCCAGCAGCTTAGATTACAGGGGACCTTACGAGCAGTACTTC; D: TRBD1; J: TRBJ2-7; V: TRBV11-2; size: few
CDR3: CASTPSGGSYNEQFF; DNA: TGTGCCAGTACCCCGTCGGGGGGCTCCTACAATGAGCAGTTCTTC; D: TRBD2; J: TRBJ2-1; V: TRBV19; size: many
CDR3: CASSSRSGGGEQYF; DNA: TGTGCCAGCAGTTCGAGGTCGGGAGGAGGCGAGCAGTACTTC; D: TRBD2; J: TRBJ2-7; V: TRBV27; size: .
CDR3: CASSQALPRGGTISYEQYF; DNA: TGCGCCAGCAGCCAAGCGCTCCCAAGGGGGGGCACGATATCCTACGAGCAGTACTTC; D: .; J: TRBJ2-7; V: TRBV4-1; size: few
CDR3: CASSEADAYNEQFF; DNA: TGTGCCAGCAGTGAGGCGGACGCTTACAATGAGCAGTTCTTC; D: .; J: TRBJ2-1; V: TRBV2; size: few
CDR3: CASSLSAEGQETQYF; DNA: TGTGCCAGCAGTTTAAGCGCAGAGGGCCAAGAGACCCAGTACTTC; D: .; J: TRBJ2-5; V: TRBV28; size: few
CDR3: CASSLQGGGYTF; DNA: TGTGCCAGCAGTCTACAGGGAGGCGGCTACACCTTC; D: .; J: TRBJ1-2; V: TRBV6-1; size: few
CDR3: CASSVPLATREQYF; DNA: TGTGCCAGCAGTGTCCCACTAGCCACTAGAGAGCAGTACTTC; D: .; J: TRBJ2-7; V: TRBV28; size: many
CDR3: CASSDLATKETQYF; DNA: TGTGCCAGCAGCGACCTAGCGACCAAAGAGACCCAGTACTTC; D: .; J: TRBJ2-5; V: TRBV27; size: few
CDR3: CASSSTSGIYNEQFF; DNA: TGCGCCAGCAGCTCGACTAGCGGGATTTACAATGAGCAGTTCTTC; D: TRBD2; J: TRBJ2-1; V: TRBV5-1; size: .
CDR3: CASSLETGGYNEQFF; DNA: TGCGCCAGCAGCTTGGAGACAGGGGGTTACAATGAGCAGTTCTTC; D: TRBD1; J: TRBJ2-1; V: TRBV5-1; size: few
CDR3: CASRNEVRQQYF; DNA: TGTGCCAGCCGAAACGAGGTCAGGCAGCAGTATTTT; D: .; J: TRBJ2-3; V: TRBV7-9; size: few
CDR3: CASSGLVSYEQYF; DNA: TGTGCCAGCTCAGGACTAGTTAGCTACGAGCAGTACTTC; D: TRBD2; J: TRBJ2-7; V: TRBV18; size: few
CDR3: CASSQGRGAGANVLTF; DNA: TGCGCCAGCAGCCAGGGGAGGGGGGCTGGGGCCAACGTCCTGACTTTC; D: .; J: TRBJ2-6; V: TRBV4-1; size: few
CDR3: CASSPPSTGQETQYF; DNA: TGTGCCAGCTCACCACCTTCGACAGGTCAAGAGACCCAGTACTTC; D: .; J: TRBJ2-5; V: TRBV18; size: .
CDR3: CASSENRGRAKNIQYF; DNA: TGTGCCAGCAGCGAGAACAGGGGGCGAGCCAAAAACATTCAGTACTTC; D: TRBD1; J: TRBJ2-4; V: TRBV5-8; size: .
CDR3: CASSQQGSGANVLTF; DNA: TGTGCCAGCTCACAACAGGGCTCTGGGGCCAACGTCCTGACTTTC; D: .; J: TRBJ2-6; V: TRBV18; size: many
CDR3: CASLAESATEAFF; DNA: TGTGCTAGTTTGGCAGAATCGGCCACTGAAGCTTTCTTT; D: .; J: TRBJ1-1; V: TRBV12-5; size: .
CDR3: CASSPRTSGRAVQFF; DNA: TGTGCCAGCAGTCCGCGGACTAGCGGGAGGGCCGTTCAGTTCTTC; D: TRBD2; J: TRBJ2-1; V: TRBV27; size: .
CDR3: CASSANRDYSYEQYF; DNA: TGTGCCAGCAGTGCGAACCGGGACTACTCCTACGAGCAGTACTTC; D: TRBD2; J: TRBJ2-7; V: TRBV28; size: few
CDR3: CATRPGTTYEQYF; DNA: TGTGCCACCAGGCCCGGGACTACCTACGAGCAGTACTTC; D: TRBD2; J: TRBJ2-7; V: TRBV28; size: .
CDR3: CASSYRGTSGRGEQFF; DNA: TGTGCCAGCAGTTACCGTGGGACTAGCGGGAGAGGTGAGCAGTTCTTC; D: TRBD2; J: TRBJ2-1; V: TRBV10-3; size: .
CDR3: CASEAGAGNTIYF; DNA: TGTGCCAGCGAGGCAGGGGCTGGAAACACCATATATTTT; D: .; J: TRBJ1-3; V: TRBV11-2; size: .
CDR3: CASSLFGGAVDTQYF; DNA: TGTGCCAGCAGTTTATTCGGGGGTGCAGTAGATACGCAGTATTTT; D: .; J: TRBJ2-3; V: TRBV27; size: .
CDR3: CASSSTATNTGELFF; DNA: TGCGCCAGCAGCTCGACAGCAACGAACACCGGGGAGCTGTTTTTT; D: .; J: TRBJ2-2; V: TRBV5-1; size: few
CDR3: CASSGTEGQARNEQFF; DNA: TGCGCCAGCAGTGGGACGGAGGGACAGGCAAGGAATGAGCAGTTCTTC; D: TRBD1; J: TRBJ2-1; V: TRBV10-2; size: few
CDR3: CASSRGDSYNEQFF; DNA: TGTGCCAGCAGTCGCGGGGATTCCTACAATGAGCAGTTCTTC; D: .; J: TRBJ2-1; V: TRBV27; size: .
CDR3: CASSGGRAEAFF; DNA: TGTGCCAGTAGCGGGGGGAGGGCTGAAGCTTTCTTT; D: .; J: TRBJ1-1; V: TRBV19; size: .
CDR3: CATSTTPTGLLSGANVLTF; DNA: TGTGCCACCAGCACGACGCCCACGGGACTCCTCTCTGGGGCCAACGTCCTGACTTTC; D: .; J: TRBJ2-6; V: TRBV15; size: many
CDR3: CASSQELAGGWETQYF; DNA: TGTGCCAGCAGCCAAGAACTAGCGGGAGGATGGGAGACCCAGTACTTC; D: TRBD2; J: TRBJ2-5; V: TRBV7-2; size: .
CDR3: CASSRKREGRSTGELFF; DNA: TGTGCCAGCAGCCGAAAGCGGGAGGGAAGGTCCACCGGGGAGCTGTTTTTT; D: TRBD2; J: TRBJ2-2; V: TRBV27; size: .
CDR3: CASSQDLGTGYEQYF; DNA: TGCGCCAGCAGCCAAGATCTAGGGACAGGTTACGAGCAGTACTTC; D: TRBD1; J: TRBJ2-7; V: TRBV4-1; size: .
CDR3: CASSSGLGSNQPQHF; DNA: TGCGCCAGCAGCTCCGGACTGGGAAGCAATCAGCCCCAGCATTTT; D: .; J: TRBJ1-5; V: TRBV5-1; size: .
CDR3: CASSLTSSGELFF; DNA: TGCGCCAGCAGCCTGACTAGTTCCGGGGAGCTGTTTTTT; D: .; J: TRBJ2-2; V: TRBV5-1; size: .
CDR3: CASSEAQGNIQYF; DNA: TGTGCCAGCAGTGAAGCGCAGGGGAACATTCAGTACTTC; D: .; J: TRBJ2-4; V: TRBV6-5; size: few